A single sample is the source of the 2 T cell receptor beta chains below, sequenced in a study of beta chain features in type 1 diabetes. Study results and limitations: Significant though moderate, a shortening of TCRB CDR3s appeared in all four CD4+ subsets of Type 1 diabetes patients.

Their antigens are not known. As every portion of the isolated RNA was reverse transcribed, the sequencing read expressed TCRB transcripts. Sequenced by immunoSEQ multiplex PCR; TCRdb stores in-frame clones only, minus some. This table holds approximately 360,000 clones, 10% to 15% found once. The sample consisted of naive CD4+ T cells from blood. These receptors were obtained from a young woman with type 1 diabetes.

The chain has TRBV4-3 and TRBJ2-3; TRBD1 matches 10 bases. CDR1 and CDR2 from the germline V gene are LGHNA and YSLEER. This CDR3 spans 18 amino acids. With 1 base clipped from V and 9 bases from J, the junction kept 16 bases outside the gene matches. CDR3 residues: CASSQVGTGTGDARTQYF. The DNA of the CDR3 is TGCGCCAGCAGCCAAGTGGGGACCGGGACAGGGGATGCTCGGACGCAGTATTTT.

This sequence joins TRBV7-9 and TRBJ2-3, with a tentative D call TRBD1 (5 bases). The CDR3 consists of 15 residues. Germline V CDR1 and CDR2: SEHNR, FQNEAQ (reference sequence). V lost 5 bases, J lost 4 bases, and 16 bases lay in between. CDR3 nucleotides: TGTGCCAGCAGCACAGGTCAAGTAAGATCAGATACGCAGTATTTT. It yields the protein CASSTGQVRSDTQYF.